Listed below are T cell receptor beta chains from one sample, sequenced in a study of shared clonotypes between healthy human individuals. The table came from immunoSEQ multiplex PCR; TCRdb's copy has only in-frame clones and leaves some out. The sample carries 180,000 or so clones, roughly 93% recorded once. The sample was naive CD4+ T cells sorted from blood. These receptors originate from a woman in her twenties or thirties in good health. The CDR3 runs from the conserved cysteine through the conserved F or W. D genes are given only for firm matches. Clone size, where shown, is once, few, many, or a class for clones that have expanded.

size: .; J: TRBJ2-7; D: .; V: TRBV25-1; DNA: TGTGCCAGCAGTGGCTGGACAGAGAAGGCCTACGAGCAGTACTTC; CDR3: CASSGWTEKAYEQYF
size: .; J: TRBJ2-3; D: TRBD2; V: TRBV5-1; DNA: TGCGCCAGCAGCTTAGGACTAGCGGGAGACACGCAGTATTTT; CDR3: CASSLGLAGDTQYF
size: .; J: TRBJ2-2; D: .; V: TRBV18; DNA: TGTGCCAGCTCACCGGGTCTTAGGCAGATAAACACCGGGGAGCTGTTTTTT; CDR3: CASSPGLRQINTGELFF
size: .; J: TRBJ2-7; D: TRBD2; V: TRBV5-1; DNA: TGCGCCAGCAGCTTAACTAGCGGTCCCTACGAGCAGTACTTC; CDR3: CASSLTSGPYEQYF
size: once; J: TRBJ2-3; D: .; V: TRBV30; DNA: TGTGCCTGGAGTGTCTCGCTCTACGCAGATACGCAGTATTTT; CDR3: CAWSVSLYADTQYF
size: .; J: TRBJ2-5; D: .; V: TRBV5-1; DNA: TGCGCCAGCAGCATACAAGAGACCCAGTACTTC; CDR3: CASSIQETQYF
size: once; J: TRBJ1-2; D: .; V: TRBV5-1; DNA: TGCGCCAGCAGCTTGGACAGGGATCGACGTGGCTACACCTTC; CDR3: CASSLDRDRRGYTF
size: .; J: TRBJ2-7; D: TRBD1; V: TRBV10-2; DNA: TGCGCCAGCAGCCCCCTCCCCGGAGACAGGGATCTTTACGAGCAGTACTTC; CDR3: CASSPLPGDRDLYEQYF
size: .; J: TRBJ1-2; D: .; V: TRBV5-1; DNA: TGCGCCAGCAGCTTGACCGGGAACTTAGGCTATGGCTACACCTTC; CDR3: CASSLTGNLGYGYTF
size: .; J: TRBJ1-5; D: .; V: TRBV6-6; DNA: TGTGCCAGCAGTGACTCAATGGGGAATAGCAATCAGCCCCAGCATTTT; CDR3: CASSDSMGNSNQPQHF
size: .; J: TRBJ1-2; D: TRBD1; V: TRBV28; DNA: TGTGCCAGCAGTCCTGGACAGGGAAACTATGGCTACACCTTC; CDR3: CASSPGQGNYGYTF
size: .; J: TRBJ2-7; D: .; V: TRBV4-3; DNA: TGCGCCAGCAGCCAAGATCGCTTACTCAACTCCTACGAGCAGTACTTC; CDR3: CASSQDRLLNSYEQYF
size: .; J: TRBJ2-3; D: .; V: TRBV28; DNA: TGTGCCAGCAGTTTTAGTTTCAGCGGTCGGGGCGATACGCAGTATTTT; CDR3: CASSFSFSGRGDTQYF
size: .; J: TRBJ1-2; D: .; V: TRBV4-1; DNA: TGCGCCAGCAGCCTCTACGGGACGGCAGATTATGGCTACACCTTC; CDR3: CASSLYGTADYGYTF
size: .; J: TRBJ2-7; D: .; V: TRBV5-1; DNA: TGCGCCAGCAGCTCAGGCCAGGGGATCCACGAGCAGTACTTC; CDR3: CASSSGQGIHEQYF
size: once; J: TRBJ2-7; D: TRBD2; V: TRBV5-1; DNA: TGCGCCAGCAGCTTGCCCACGGGACTAGCGGAGGCGTCCTACGAGCAGTACTTC; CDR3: CASSLPTGLAEASYEQYF
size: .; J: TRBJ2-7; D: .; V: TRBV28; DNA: TGTGCCAGCAGTTTAAATGGCAGAGTTAACTACGAGCAGTACTTC; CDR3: CASSLNGRVNYEQYF
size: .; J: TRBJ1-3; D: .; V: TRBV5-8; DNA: TGTGCCAGCAGCCCAGACCCCTTGGCCATATATTTT; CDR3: CASSPDPLAIYF
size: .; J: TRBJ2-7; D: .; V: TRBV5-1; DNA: TGCGCCAGCAGCTTGAACAGTCGGGACGGGTCGTACGAGCAGTACTTC; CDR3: CASSLNSRDGSYEQYF
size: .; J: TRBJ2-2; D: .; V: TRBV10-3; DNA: TGTGCCATCAGGAAGGGGACCGGGGCACCAAACACCGGGGAGCTGTTTTTT; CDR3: CAIRKGTGAPNTGELFF
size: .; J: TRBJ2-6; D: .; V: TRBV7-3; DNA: TGTGCCAGCAGTCCCGGGGCCAACGTCCTGACTTTC; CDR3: CASSPGANVLTF
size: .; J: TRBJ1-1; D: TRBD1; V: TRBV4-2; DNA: TGTGCCAGCAGCCAAGAGGGCAACAGGGGGCTGAACACTGAAGCTTTCTTT; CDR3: CASSQEGNRGLNTEAFF
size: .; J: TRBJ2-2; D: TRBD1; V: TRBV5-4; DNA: TGTGCCAGCAGCTTGATCTCAGGGGGCCGGACCGGGGAGCTGTTTTTT; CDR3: CASSLISGGRTGELFF
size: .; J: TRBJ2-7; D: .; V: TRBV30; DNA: TGTGCCTGGAGTCCAACTTCCCCAGGGCAGTACTTC; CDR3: CAWSPTSPGQYF
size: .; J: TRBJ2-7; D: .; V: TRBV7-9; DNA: TGTGCCAGCAGCTTAGCGGGTGGAAGCTCCTACGAGCAGTACTTC; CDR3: CASSLAGGSSYEQYF
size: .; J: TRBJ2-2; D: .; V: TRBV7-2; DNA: TGTGCCAGCAGCTTACTTTATTCCACCGGGGAGCTGTTTTTT; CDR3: CASSLLYSTGELFF